This T cell receptor (beta chain) was profiled in a study of cytomegalovirus exposure and HLA in healthy donors (TCRdb year 2017). Context from the whole study: An earlier analysis of 587 of the donors reported around 280 Gb of sequence data and around 110 million unique TCR beta sequences obtained from about 180 million T cells. Around 300 gigabases of sequencing data and tens of millions of unique TCR sequences were included in an early release covering about 600 HLA-typed donors. The genetic ancestry cluster associated with self-reported Caucasian donors included about 84% of the roughly 390 genotyped donors. The study aimed to test whether signatures of past pathogen exposure could be identified by cataloging public T cell receptors. The T cell repertoires of 666 subjects were profiled by immunosequencing and related to cytomegalovirus serostatus. A separate validation cohort of roughly 110 different subjects was used in addition to the 666-subject first cohort. To predict cytomegalovirus infection status, the study brought together high-throughput TCR immunosequencing, statistical association of individual TCRs with disease status, and machine learning. A later analysis re-analyzed previously published TCR beta repertoires from 500 to 700 donors and added high-resolution HLA genotyping to study TCR occurrence patterns. The later analysis used no new phenotypic data to find candidate immune exposures, relying instead on TCR beta sequences and their occurrence across donors. An earlier analysis of around 640 of the donors used high-throughput TCR beta sequencing to judge whether each TCR beta V gene segment behaved as functional or pseudogenic. Donor age, sex, ethnicity and CMV serostatus were collected together with the repertoire data. Genome-wide SNP genotypes for about 60% of the 666 donors were used in a later genetic analysis, which treated that subset as a discovery cohort. All discovery cohort repertoires had been generated using a single sequencing platform. HLA typing included class I and class II loci at four-digit resolution. The number of typed donors differed by locus: about 620-630 for A, B, C, DRB1 and DQB1; about 520 for DQA1; approximately 610 for DPA1; and some 450 for DPB1. Five DR-DQ haplotypes were handled as single units for association and clustering, since linkage in the cohort was strong. Among a few hundred genotyped donors of the cohort, an average of around 240,000 unique TCR beta nucleotide sequences were sequenced per donor, 15% to 20% of them non-productive. Broad study findings and their caveats: A few of the identified cytomegalovirus-associated TCR beta chains were confirmed in vitro to be specific for cytomegalovirus antigens. Assigning TCR associations to individual alleles was difficult when HLA alleles, especially DR and DQ, strongly co-occurred. Linkage disequilibrium might explain the correlated functional status among segregating V segments, but an unknown experimental factor could not be ruled out. Specific HLA alleles were associated with 15,000 to 20,000 TCR beta sequences at a false discovery rate of 0.05 in a later analysis. A further reported finding was that TCR beta sequences accurately predicted the HLA-A and HLA-B alleles for most subjects in the first cohort. A later genetic analysis reported fewer N-insertions in productive TCRs among donors in an Asian-associated ancestry cluster than the roughly 620-donor mean. A cluster of highly shared sequence variants was judged likely to be a technical artifact of the sequencing pipeline. Because the 87-base-pair reads could not distinguish some IMGT-functional V segments, including TRBV6-2 and TRBV6-3, those segments were excluded. The classifier was reported to diagnose cytomegalovirus status with high specificity and sensitivity in both the original and validation cohorts. The authors suggested that the approach could potentially be generalized to other disease states and immunological phenotypes. In an earlier analysis of 587 of the donors, most TCR beta V segments appeared in productive rearrangements about 90% or about 30% of the time, broadly matching IMGT annotations. According to a later analysis, most CMV-associated TCR beta chains appeared to be HLA-restricted, and the HLA associations seemed to be driven largely by CMV exposure. Only TCR beta chains were sequenced in this cohort, and the absence of alpha or paired-chain data limited detectable features. The only immune exposure information available for the cohort was CMV serostatus. Presence/absence analyses assumed roughly uniform sequencing depth across donors, an assumption that may not hold. In the study, approximately 150 TCR beta chains were listed as associated with cytomegalovirus. A later genetic analysis associated a missense DCLRE1C variant with V-gene and J-gene trimming of TCR beta chains, and an independent cohort replicated the association. In a later analysis, HLA-associated TCR beta chains showed more clonal expansion and lower generation probabilities than non-associated chains that were equally common. Because counts were too low, approximately 15 rarely observed V segments, including chromosome 9 orphons, were excluded from the earlier analysis of some 590 of the donors. According to a later analysis, TCR association rates differed among HLA loci, with DRB1 alleles showing the most associated TCRs and HLA-C alleles showing the fewest. Across donors, most TCR sequences were observed very rarely, whereas some public TCRs were present in many individuals. According to a later analysis, parvovirus B19, influenza, CMV and Epstein-Barr virus appeared linked to several top co-occurrence clusters. HLA typing was unavailable for some donors at each locus, so association tests used only the typed subset.

With regard to this clone: Its binding antigen is unknown. The input lacks base qualities; no much larger clone sits a single base away.

Receptor libraries were prepared by the immunoSEQ multiplex PCR assay. The multiplex PCR relied on a mix of 60 forward primers for TCR Vbeta segments and 13 reverse primers for TCR Jbeta segments. The CDR3 region of rearranged TCR beta genes was amplified from genomic DNA by a multiplex PCR assay. On the Illumina HiSeq System, the amplified TCR beta libraries were sequenced as 87-base-pair reads. The source study handled its data this way. A later analysis tallied 80 million to 95 million unique TCR beta chains across the 666 repertoires, and approximately 11 million of those chains were shared by two or more donors. Raw reads were error-corrected and collapsed into unique sequences with a nearest-neighbor algorithm that merged closely related sequences to remove PCR and sequencing errors. Alignment of CDR3 sequences to IMGT reference sequences was used to assign V, D and J gene segments. For a sequence to be retained, at least a six-nucleotide match to both a V gene segment and a J gene segment was required. Rearrangements were classified as productive when the CDR3 lacked stop codons and remained in frame with V and J, and all other rearrangements were classified as non-productive. CDR3 was defined by IMGT convention, running from the second conserved V-encoded cysteine to the conserved J-encoded phenylalanine. The earlier analysis of around 640 of the donors excluded sequences that lacked an unambiguous match to a single V gene segment. In an earlier analysis of 587 of the donors, V segments were called functional above 56.7% productive rearrangements and were called segregating when the between-donor standard deviation exceeded 5%. A statistical classification framework was built for diagnosing cytomegalovirus status from the catalog of TCR beta chain sequences. A later analysis assigned V and J genes by comparing TCR nucleotide sequences with IMGT/GENE-DB human TR gene sequences. The TCRdist pipeline was used in a later analysis to assign CDR3 sequences and most-parsimonious VDJ recombination scenarios. In a later analysis, each TCR beta chain was defined by its CDR3 amino acid sequence together with its V-gene family, and reads lacking a unique V-gene family were excluded. As a way to deal with suspected cross-contamination and a sequencing artifact, a later analysis dropped approximately 570 nucleotide sequences that were highly shared and had low generation probability. For each public chain, a later analysis derived a clonal expansion index from normalized ranks of inferred template counts within each repertoire. In a later analysis, generation probabilities were computed using a VDJ recombination model fitted to out-of-frame rearrangements, and the results were checked against IGoR. Hypergeometric tests were used in a later analysis to score TCR-TCR, TCR-HLA and TCR-CMV co-occurrence, with a repertoire-size bias correction applied to the TCR pairs. A later analysis estimated false discovery rates by permuting HLA or CMV assignments 20 times. In a later analysis, co-occurring TCRs were grouped with DBSCAN, and TCRdist sequence similarity was added when clustering was performed within HLA-allele-positive subsets. Repertoires with fewer than 30,000 or more than 120,000 public chains were left out of co-occurrence clustering, as were about five repertoires with anomalous nucleotide sharing. TCRdb limited this immuneACCESS table to in-frame rearrangements with V and J called. A share of clones is missing; checked studies link under half to unresolved V genes, and the rest is unexplained. That table furnishes V, J and clone size, whereas the DNA furnished D and trimming. This sample is represented by 170,000 or so clones; 75% to 85% of them were singletons. Jointly, the top ten make up around 6% of the sample.

The germline V gene (reference sequence) specifies LNHDA as CDR1 and SQIVND as CDR2. The CDR3, cysteine through phenylalanine, is 13 amino acids long. Only the CDR3 DNA stays, 39 bases, in frame from base 1. V sheds 7 bases and J sheds 7 bases, leaving 16 bases between their ends. The cohort comprised 666 healthy bone marrow donors. At the time of sampling, all cohort members were nominally healthy, though unrecorded immune exposures were likely present. The donor was CMV seropositive and belonged to the group of some 290 seropositive cohort members. Each donor provided a peripheral blood sample, and peripheral blood mononuclear cells were used for TCR beta sequencing. Genomic DNA was extracted from the blood cell samples with the Qiagen DNeasy Blood Extraction Kit.

The origin of this receptor is a man aged 45-60 years in good health and CMV-seropositive. Sequenced sample: PBMCs. Here the chain combines TRBV19 and TRBJ1-2, with no confident D gene call. At the DNA level, the sequence is TGTGCCAGTACCCCTCGAACGCTCGGTGGCTACACCTTC. It codes for CASTPRTLGGYTF.